Listed here are 31 T cell receptor beta chains from one sample, sequenced in a study of T cells expressing NK-cell markers. TCRdb re-analyzed the 5' RACE reads; it lists each CDR3 protein once, without DNA. Its clone listing holds 300,000 to 500,000 distinct CDR3 sequences. The sample consisted of blood T cells: a sorted CD56 or NKG2C T cell subset, CD4+ or CD8+ T cells, or bulk PBMC T cells (not recorded which). Receptor source: a woman aged 50 to 60 in good health.

The CDR3 region is CASSSQITYEAFF. The gene calls are TRBV12-3 or TRBV12-4 and TRBJ1-1. This CDR3 is 13 amino acids long.

V gene TRBV14 combines with J gene TRBJ2-1; lacking DNA, the TRBD2 call made by TCRdb goes unchecked. CDR1 SGHDN and CDR2 FVKESK come from the germline V gene. The CDR3 runs to 13 residues. The chain's CDR3 is CASSQDRVGGEFF.

The rearrangement links TRBV5-1 to TRBJ2-5; TCRdb selects TRBD1, and the lack of DNA leaves this call unchecked. The germline CDR1 and CDR2 sequences are SGHRS and YFSETQ. CDR3 length: 14 residues. The CDR3 sequence: CASSLDRGTETQYF.

The chain is built from TRBV20-1 and TRBJ2-7; TCRdb's assignment of TRBD1 cannot be checked, as there is no DNA. Germline V lookup: CDR1 DFQATT, CDR2 SNEGSKA (reference sequence). The CDR3 contains 13 residues. The CDR3 sequence is CSARDGADGGQYF.

The chain uses TRBV15 and TRBJ2-7. From germline, CDR1 is LNHNV and CDR2 YYDKDF (reference sequence). The CDR3 has 15 amino acids. The CDR3 loop is CATSRDTDRSYEQYF.

The rearrangement uses TRBV7-9 and TRBJ1-1. Germline V gives CDR1 SEHNR, CDR2 FQNEAQ (reference sequence). CDR3 size: 11 residues. The CDR3 sequence: CASSLDTEAFF.

This chain joins TRBV12-3 or TRBV12-4 and TRBJ2-3; TCRdb's D call of TRBD2 is untestable without DNA. This CDR3 spans 13 amino acids. The CDR3 loop is CASSPSGSDTQYF.

CDR3 sequence: CASSRTETGELFF. The chain combines TRBV27 with TRBJ2-2. The CDR3 sequence is 13 residues long. From germline, CDR1 is MNHEY and CDR2 SMNVEV (reference sequence).

The chain employs TRBV28 and TRBJ2-2; as DNA is missing, the TRBD2 call by TCRdb cannot be tested. The germline gives CDR1 MDHEN, CDR2 SYDVKM. The length of the CDR3 is 14 residues. CDR3 protein: CASSRPPEGGELFF.

The chain uses TRBV2 and TRBJ1-4; the TCRdb D gene call, TRBD1, has no DNA to confirm it. The CDR3 is 14 residues long. Germline V gives CDR1 SNHLY, CDR2 FYNNEI. CDR3 sequence: CASTPRTESLGLFF. The complete variable domain, with remaining parts taken from reference TRBV2 and TRBJ1-4, reads EPEVTQTPSHQVTQMGQEVILRCVPISNHLYFYWYRQILGQKVEFLVSFYNNEISEKSEIFDDQFSVERPDGSNFTLKIRSTKLEDSAMYFCASTPRTESLGLFFGSGTQLSVL.

The CDR3 protein is CASSAGLAGVGTGELFF. The chain combines TRBV7-9 with TRBJ2-2; as DNA is missing, the TRBD2 call by TCRdb cannot be tested. Germline V CDR1 and CDR2: SEHNR, FQNEAQ (reference sequence). This CDR3 has 17 residues.

The rearrangement joins TRBV20-1 to TRBJ2-2; TCRdb names TRBD2, which stays unverified in the absence of DNA. The CDR3 is 13 residues long. Per germline, CDR1 DFQATT and CDR2 SNEGSKA (reference sequence). The CDR3: CSAERVGTGELFF.

This chain connects TRBV15 to TRBJ1-1; TCRdb reports TRBD1, a call that lacks DNA to check it against. Germline V gene sequence: CDR1 LNHNV, CDR2 YYDKDF (reference sequence). CDR3 length: 13 amino acids. This chain's CDR3 is CATSIPGGTEAFF.

The chain joins TRBV28 to TRBJ2-7; TCRdb indicates TRBD2, and absent DNA this call remains unverified. CDR3 length: 11 residues. CDR1 and CDR2 from the germline V gene are MDHEN and SYDVKM. CDR3 in amino acids: CASGPAYEQYF.

The chain is built from TRBV4-1 and TRBJ1-1; TCRdb's D gene call, TRBD1, goes unchecked for lack of DNA. CDR3 length: 15 residues. The germline V gene encodes CDR1 MGHRA and CDR2 YSYEKL. The CDR3 spells CASSQGTGANTEAFF.

This chain joins TRBV6-6 and TRBJ2-1; without DNA, the TCRdb call of TRBD1 cannot be checked. There are 13 residues in the CDR3. Germline V gene sequence: CDR1 MNHNY, CDR2 SVGAGI (reference sequence). The CDR3 region is CASSYSIGGEQFF.

This chain uses TRBV4-1 with TRBJ2-3; TCRdb gives TRBD1 as the D gene, but with no DNA this cannot be confirmed. The CDR3 loop spans 15 amino acids. In germline, CDR1 is MGHRA, CDR2 YSYEKL. CDR3 sequence reads: CASSRAMQTIDTQYF.

The V and J genes are TRBV7-8 and TRBJ2-5; the TCRdb D gene call, TRBD2, has no DNA to confirm it. The CDR3 is made up of 17 amino acids. CDR1 and CDR2 from the germline V gene are SGHVS and FQNEAQ. The CDR3 loop is CASSKSRTSGSGETQYF.

The chain combines TRBV4-2 with TRBJ1-5. The CDR3 length is 14 residues. Germline-derived CDR1 and CDR2 are LGHNA and YNFKEQ. This CDR3 reads CASSPGTVDQPQHF.

The J gene is TRBJ1-2, the V gene TRBV20-1. The CDR3 consists of 13 residues. CDR1 and CDR2 (germline): DFQATT, SNEGSKA (reference sequence). CDR3 sequence reads: CSASLTVSYGYTF.

V gene TRBV7-3 combines with J gene TRBJ2-1; TCRdb picks TRBD1, but there is no DNA to check that call. CDR1 and CDR2 from the germline V gene are SGHTA and FQGTGA. There are 11 residues in the CDR3. CDR3 protein: CASSNAGRQFF. The full variable domain, completed using reference TRBV7-3 and TRBJ2-1, is GAGVSQTPSNKVTEKGKYVELRCDPISGHTALYWYRQSLGQGPEFLIYFQGTGAADDSGLPNDRFFAVRPEGSVSTLKIQRTERGDSAVYLCASSNAGRQFFGPGTRLTVL.

The V and J genes are TRBV10-3 and TRBJ2-5. The germline V gene encodes CDR1 ENHRY and CDR2 SYGVKD. This CDR3 is built from 12 residues. This CDR3 reads CAISEPRETQYF.

The genes are TRBV24-1 and TRBJ2-7; TCRdb proposes TRBD1, but this gene call is untestable without DNA. CDR3 length: 15 residues. CDR1 KGHDR and CDR2 SFDVKD come from the germline V gene. CDR3 protein: CATSDPGTAPYEQYF.

The chain employs TRBV27 and TRBJ1-1; the D gene TCRdb calls, TRBD1, cannot be checked with no DNA. Germline CDR1 and CDR2: MNHEY and SMNVEV (reference sequence). The CDR3 sequence is 17 residues long. The CDR3 protein is CASSFLLGGQMNTEAFF.

This chain connects TRBV5-4 to TRBJ2-5; TCRdb's D gene call, TRBD2, goes unchecked for lack of DNA. CDR3 size: 14 residues. Germline V gene lookup returns CDR1 SGHNT and CDR2 YYREEE (reference sequence). The CDR3 sequence is CASSLGRAQETQYF.

The chain recombines TRBV4-1 with TRBJ2-2; the TRBD2 assignment by TCRdb is unverifiable without DNA. The CDR3 is 19 residues long. The germline gives CDR1 MGHRA, CDR2 YSYEKL. CDR3 sequence reads: CASSQDPTGAGGSTGELFF.

This chain connects TRBV20-1 to TRBJ1-5. This CDR3 spans 13 amino acids. Germline assignment: CDR1 DFQATT and CDR2 SNEGSKA (reference sequence). The CDR3 sequence: CSAKTGNDQPQHF.

This chain connects TRBV5-6 to TRBJ1-1; with no DNA, the TCRdb D assignment of TRBD1 cannot be verified. CDR3 size: 13 residues. Germline V gene sequence: CDR1 SGHDT, CDR2 YYEEEE. The CDR3 loop reads CASSLSGRKEAFF.

The chain employs TRBV5-5 and TRBJ1-4; TCRdb calls TRBD1, which cannot be checked without DNA. The CDR3 contains 15 residues. Per the germline V gene, CDR1 is SGHKS and CDR2 is YYEKEE (reference sequence). CDR3 residues: CASSSTGLRDEKLFF.

The chain employs TRBV6-5 and TRBJ1-1; TCRdb reports TRBD1, a call that lacks DNA to check it against. This CDR3 spans 13 amino acids. Germline V lookup: CDR1 MNHEY, CDR2 SVGAGI. The chain's CDR3 is CASSTTGHTEAFF.

This chain's CDR3 is CASSPMTSYEQYF. The V call is TRBV9, the J call TRBJ2-7. The CDR3 contains 13 residues. CDR1 and CDR2 from the germline V gene are SGDLS and YYNGEE.